These 9 T cell receptor beta chains share one sample of origin, sequenced in a study of blood T cell repertoires in COVID-19. Clones were read by immunoSEQ multiplex PCR, and TCRdb kept only the in-frame ones, dropping some. The sample has roughly 250,000 clones, about 93% seen once. Sequencing used PBMCs or T cells enriched from blood (not recorded which). Every receptor here comes from a young woman who had recovered from COVID-19.

This chain joins TRBV18 and TRBJ2-3, with 11 nucleotides matching TRBD2. The CDR3 consists of 15 residues. Germline V gene data show CDR1 as KGHSH and CDR2 as LQKENI. The V gene end was trimmed by 5 bases and the J gene end by 0 bases; junction bases not matched to a gene: 1. This CDR3 reads CASSRTSGSTDTQYF. The CDR3 DNA reads TGTGCCAGCTCAAGGACTAGCGGGAGCACAGATACGCAGTATTTT.

The table lists this clone with a count of one. Lacking the conserved final phenylalanine or tryptophan, this CDR3 likely reflects a read error. The DNA is left out, because the CDR3 cannot be placed on it with certainty; the CDR3 is given as TCRdb lists it. The V and J genes are TRBV4-3 and TRBJ2-7; the table names TRBD1, a call not compared with the DNA. Including both end residues, the CDR3 is 14 amino acids long. Germline V gene data show CDR1 as LGHNA and CDR2 as YSLEER. CDR3 in amino acids: CASSPRDKSPLSAC.

The sample holds one count of this clone. J is TRBJ1-2 and V is TRBV6-5; D is ambiguous. Trimming removed 8 bases at V and 1 base at J, with 8 bases between. Per the germline V gene, CDR1 is MNHEY and CDR2 is SVGAGI. CDR3 length: 12 amino acids. The CDR3 sequence is CASEADNYGYTF. CDR3 nucleotide sequence: TGTGCCAGCGAAGCGGATAACTATGGCTACACCTTC.

The genes are TRBV27 and TRBJ2-4; 8 bases agree with TRBD1. CDR3 length: 18 amino acids. Germline V gene lookup returns CDR1 MNHEY and CDR2 SMNVEV (reference sequence). J lost 2 bases, V lost 7 bases, and 16 bases had no gene match. CDR3 nucleotides: TGTGCCAGCAAGCCCACGACAGGGGCGTCACTAACCAAAAACATTCAGTACTTC. It codes for CASKPTTGASLTKNIQYF.

The CDR3 sequence: CASSLALSLRTDYEQYF. CDR3 in DNA: TGTGCCAGCAGCTTAGCGCTGAGTTTGAGGACAGACTACGAGCAGTACTTC. This chain links TRBV7-2 with TRBJ2-7; tentative D call: TRBD1 (6 bases). V lost 0 bases, J lost 3 bases, and 18 bases lay in between. CDR1 is SGHTA, CDR2 FQGNSA, per germline. The CDR3 is 17 residues long.

The chain has TRBV2 and TRBJ2-5, with D possibly being TRBD2 (7 bases). The CDR3 has 15 residues. Between the trimmed V and J ends, which lost 6 bases and 3 bases, there was a span of 17 bases. From germline, CDR1 is SNHLY and CDR2 FYNNEI. The CDR3 bases are TGTGCCAGCAGCCAAACAGGGAGGGCCGAAGAGACCCAGTACTTC. Amino acids: CASSQTGRAEETQYF.

Concerning this clone itself: Other nucleotide sequences from this sample produce the same CDR3. The chain uses TRBV7-9 and TRBJ2-7; D is possibly TRBD2 (6 bases). Trimming took 5 bases from V and 3 from J, leaving 8 bases between them. The CDR3 is 12 residues long. Per germline, CDR1 SEHNR and CDR2 FQNEAQ (reference sequence). The CDR3 here is CASSPGGYEQYF. For the CDR3, the DNA is TGTGCCAGCAGCCCCGGGGGCTACGAGCAGTACTTC.

The chain joins TRBV5-5 to TRBJ1-2; 7 bases line up with TRBD1. V lost 4 bases, J lost 8 bases, and 14 bases stayed unmatched. The CDR3 is 15 residues long. Looked up from germline, CDR1 is SGHKS and CDR2 is YYEKEE (reference sequence). This CDR3 is CASSPDRAPLWGYTF. The CDR3 DNA sequence: TGTGCCAGCAGCCCCGACAGGGCCCCCTTATGGGGCTACACCTTC.

The rearrangement links TRBV27 to TRBJ2-7; 8 bases match TRBD1. Germline-derived CDR1 and CDR2 are MNHEY and SMNVEV (reference sequence). This CDR3 is 17 amino acids long. Germline trimming cut 5 bases from V and 0 bases from J; bases unmatched to any gene: 12. The CDR3 sequence is CASSRNPGGLISYEQYF. DNA for the CDR3: TGTGCCAGCAGTCGGAATCCAGGGGGCCTTATCTCCTACGAGCAGTACTTC.